The next 13 T cell receptor beta chains were all read from a single sample in a study of cytomegalovirus exposure and HLA in healthy donors. Generated by immunoSEQ multiplex PCR, the TCRdb table keeps only in-frame clones and is missing some. Of fewer than 200,000 clones detected, roughly 91% appear once; the ten largest clones hold around 3.8%. Material: PBMCs. The receptor set was obtained from a man younger than 30 in good health and CMV-seropositive.

The CDR3 bases are TGTGCCAGCACCATCTCCCCGGGAGGGCCACGCACCGGGGAGCTGTTTTTT. Protein: CASTISPGGPRTGELFF. This rearrangement joins TRBV28 to TRBJ2-2, with 8 bases matching TRBD2. The CDR3 runs 17 residues. Germline CDR1 is MDHEN and CDR2 is SYDVKM. The V and J ends lost 7 bases and 4 bases, in that order; junction bases with no gene match: 14.

The gene calls are TRBV7-2 and TRBJ2-5; tentatively, D is TRBD1 (6 bases). CDR3 length equals 14 residues. CDR1 and CDR2 from the germline V gene are SGHTA and FQGNSA. V gave up 5 bases and J gave up 2 bases, with 12 bases separating them. Here the CDR3 reads CASSLSGVQETQYF. The CDR3, as DNA: TGTGCCAGCAGCCTCTCAGGGGTGCAAGAGACCCAGTACTTC. Using reference TRBV7-2 and TRBJ2-5 for the parts outside the CDR3, the full variable domain is GAGVSQSPSNKVTEKGKDVELRCDPISGHTALYWYRQSLGQGLEFLIYFQGNSAPDKSGLPSDRFSAERTGGSVSTLTIQRTQQEDSAVYLCASSLSGVQETQYFGPGTRLLVL.

The rearrangement joins TRBV19 to TRBJ1-2; TRBD1 matches 10 bases. The CDR3 runs to 18 residues. V lost 2 bases to trimming and J lost 8 bases; unmatched junction nucleotides: 17. The germline CDR1 and CDR2 sequences are LNHDA and SQIVND (reference sequence). Here the CDR3 reads CASSIIIGRGTGEKGYTF. Here the CDR3 DNA reads TGTGCCAGTAGTATAATAATTGGGCGCGGGACAGGGGAAAAGGGCTACACCTTC.

The genes are TRBV9 and TRBJ1-5; D unresolved. CDR1 is SGDLS, CDR2 YYNGEE, per germline. The CDR3 has 16 amino acids. Trimming shortened V by 2 bases and J by 3 bases, and 15 bases separated the two germline ends. The CDR3 region has the DNA TGTGCCAGCAGCGTTTGGCACTATAGCGACAATCAGCCCCAGCATTTT. This codes for CASSVWHYSDNQPQHF.

The chain couples TRBV5-8 to TRBJ2-5; tentative D call: TRBD1 (6 bases). Per germline, CDR1 SGHTS and CDR2 YDEGEE. There are 11 residues in the CDR3. V was clipped by 4 bases and J by 12 bases, with 13 bases between them. In DNA, the CDR3 is TGTGCCAGCAGCCCCAGGGGTAGTGAGTACTTC. Translating gives CASSPRGSEYF. Using reference TRBV5-8 and TRBJ2-5 for the parts outside the CDR3, the full variable domain is EAGVTQSPTHLIKTRGQQATLRCSPISGHTSVYWYQQALGLGLQFLLWYDEGEERNRGNFPPRFSGRQFPNYSSELNVNALELEDSALYLCASSPRGSEYFGPGTRLLVL.

The V and J genes are TRBV7-3 and TRBJ2-1, with 7 bases fitting TRBD1. The J segment lost 6 bases and the V segment lost 5 bases, leaving 4 bases of the junction unmatched. Germline V CDR1 and CDR2: SGHTA, FQGTGA. This CDR3 comprises 13 residues. In DNA form, the CDR3 reads TGTGCCAGCAGCAGGGGACAGCGCAATGAGCAGTTCTTC. Its translation is CASSRGQRNEQFF.

V is TRBV5-4 and J is TRBJ2-1; 7 nucleotides match TRBD2. The V gene end was trimmed by 2 bases and the J gene end by 3 bases; junction bases not matched to a gene: 11. The germline CDR1 and CDR2 sequences are SGHNT and YYREEE (reference sequence). The CDR3 runs 17 residues. CDR3 sequence: CASSLRGAGNLYNEQFF. The CDR3 nucleotides read TGTGCCAGCAGCTTAAGGGGAGCGGGAAACCTCTACAATGAGCAGTTCTTC.

This chain connects TRBV2 to TRBJ2-6; D remains unclear. V was pared by 3 bases and J by 0 bases, with 3 bases between. Per germline, CDR1 SNHLY and CDR2 FYNNEI. The CDR3 runs 14 residues. CDR3 DNA: TGTGCCAGCAGTGACAGCTCTGGGGCCAACGTCCTGACTTTC. This sequence encodes CASSDSSGANVLTF.

The chain recombines TRBV5-1 with TRBJ1-1; tentative D call: TRBD1 (5 bases). This CDR3 comprises 15 residues. Trimming left V 2 bases short and J 7 bases short, with 18 bases between. Germline CDR1 and CDR2: SGHRS and YFSETQ. CDR3 in amino acids: CASSFSSAPQGEAFF. CDR3 sequence (DNA): TGCGCCAGCAGCTTCAGCTCTGCCCCTCAGGGTGAAGCTTTCTTT.

V usage is TRBV5-5 and J usage is TRBJ2-5; no firm D call. V lost 2 bases to trimming and J lost 2 bases, with 4 bases between them. The CDR3 runs 12 residues. Germline CDR1 SGHKS, CDR2 YYEKEE (reference sequence). The CDR3 is CASSFRQETQYF. CDR3 DNA sequence: TGTGCCAGCAGCTTCCGTCAAGAGACCCAGTACTTC.

This clone was seen only a few times. This chain uses TRBV5-5 with TRBJ1-2, with D unclear. Germline loops: CDR1 SGHKS, CDR2 YYEKEE (reference sequence). The CDR3 runs to 14 residues. The V end lost 4 bases, the J end lost 3 bases, and 13 bases lay between the germline ends. In nucleotides, the CDR3 is TGTGCCAGCAGCGGTAGAGGGCGCGACTATGGCTACACCTTC. It specifies CASSGRGRDYGYTF.

The genes are TRBV7-8 and TRBJ2-7, with D unresolved. Trimming stripped 5 bases from V and 2 bases from J, with 10 bases between. This CDR3 is built from 13 residues. CDR1 is SGHVS, CDR2 FQNEAQ, per germline. The CDR3 sequence is CASSIGGTYEQYF. CDR3 DNA: TGTGCCAGCAGCATTGGTGGCACCTACGAGCAGTACTTC. Combining the CDR3 with reference TRBV7-8 and TRBJ2-7 gives the whole variable domain GAGVSQSPRYKVAKRGQDVALRCDPISGHVSLFWYQQALGQGPEFLTYFQNEAQLDKSGLPSDRFFAERPEGSVSTLKIQRTQQEDSAVYLCASSIGGTYEQYFGPGTRLTVT.

The V call is TRBV14, the J call TRBJ2-1; 7 bases line up with TRBD2. The germline gives CDR1 SGHDN, CDR2 FVKESK. This CDR3 region has 16 residues. The V segment lost 3 bases and the J segment 0 bases; nucleotides outside the gene matches: 5. In nucleotides, the CDR3 is TGTGCCAGCAGCCAGGGCGGGAGCCACTCCTACAATGAGCAGTTCTTC. Translating it yields CASSQGGSHSYNEQFF.